Listed here are 26 T cell receptor beta chains from one sample, sequenced in a study of T cells after yellow fever vaccination. TCRdb passed the 5' RACE reads through MiXCR, listing each CDR3 protein once. Among over 150,000 distinct CDR3 sequences listed, approximately 6.2% were seen once. The input for sequencing was CD4+ T cells sorted from PBMCs, taken on the day of the first yellow fever vaccination. The source is a man younger than 35 who received the YFV17D yellow fever vaccine.

The gene calls are TRBV12-3 or TRBV12-4 and TRBJ1-6, with TRBD1 as a possible D gene (5 bases). V shed 3 bases and J shed 0 bases, with 12 bases lying between them. This CDR3 region has 17 residues. The CDR3 loop is CASSFGGARSYNSPLHF. CDR3 bases: TGTGCCAGCAGTTTCGGGGGAGCCCGCTCCTATAATTCACCCCTCCACTTT.

This clonotype was found a few times. The chain links TRBV23-1 to TRBJ2-3, with a weak D call TRBD1 (5 bases). TRBV23-1 is sorted into the ORF group, with uncertain function. This CDR3 is 12 amino acids long. Trimming shortened V by 11 bases and J by 5 bases, and 14 bases separated the two germline ends. Here the CDR3 DNA reads TGCGCCGCCCCGGGTAGGGGAGATACGCAGTATTTT. Residues: CAAPGRGDTQYF.

This chain connects TRBV5-4 to TRBJ2-5; D is possibly TRBD2 (7 bases). The CDR3 is made up of 16 amino acids. Germline V gene sequence: CDR1 SGHNT, CDR2 YYREEE (reference sequence). Between the trimmed V and J ends, which lost 4 bases and 4 bases, there was a span of 20 bases. CDR3 amino acids: CASSLGGRGGRETQYF. In DNA form, the CDR3 reads TGTGCCAGCAGCCTGGGTGGAAGGGGGGGCCGAGAGACCCAGTACTTC.

V gene TRBV29-1 combines with J gene TRBJ2-3; no definite D call. V was cut by 5 bases and J by 4 bases, with 7 bases left in between. CDR3 length equals 11 residues. Germline CDR1 and CDR2: SQVTM and ANQGSEA. Written as DNA, the CDR3 is TGCAGCGTTCCCAATTCAGATACGCAGTATTTT. Its translation is CSVPNSDTQYF.

This clonotype has ten or more counts. The chain is built from TRBV7-2 and TRBJ1-4; TRBD1 is a possible D gene (5 bases). V lost 3 bases and J lost 8, with 10 bases in between. Germline V gene data show CDR1 as SGHTA and CDR2 as FQGNSA. This CDR3 spans 13 amino acids. CDR3 DNA: TGTGCCAGCAGCTTCACAGGAGAAGAAAAACTGTTTTTT. As protein: CASSFTGEEKLFF.

This clonotype was observed at least ten times. The genes are TRBV3-1 and TRBJ1-5; weak D call: TRBD1 (6 bases). The germline V gene encodes CDR1 LGHDT and CDR2 YNNKEL (reference sequence). CDR3 length: 15 residues. Between the trimmed V and J ends, which lost 0 bases and 6 bases, there was a span of 12 bases. CDR3 sequence (DNA): TGTGCCAGCAGCCAAGATCGGGAAGGGGGTCAGCCCCAGCATTTT. It specifies CASSQDREGGQPQHF.

This clonotype was picked up a small number of times. J is TRBJ2-1 and V is TRBV23-1; TRBD1 agrees at 11 bases. TRBV23-1 has ORF status, its function being uncertain. There are 13 residues in the CDR3. Trimming removed 10 bases from V and 9 bases from J; junction bases left unmatched: 8. The CDR3 protein is CANTGTGGCEQFF. CDR3 bases: TGCGCCAACACCGGGACAGGGGGTTGTGAGCAGTTCTTC.

This clonotype was counted only a few times. The V call is TRBV12-3 or TRBV12-4, the J call TRBJ1-4, with unresolved D. Trimming stripped 5 bases from V and 9 bases from J, with 4 bases between. The CDR3 runs to 10 residues. CDR3 DNA sequence: TGTGCCAGCAGTGTCAAAAAACTGTTTTTT. Its translation is CASSVKKLFF.

This clonotype was seen ten or more times. V usage is TRBV29-1 and J usage is TRBJ2-5, with D possibly matching TRBD2 (6 bases). Between the trimmed V and J ends, which lost 7 bases and 5 bases, there was a span of 20 bases. This CDR3 has 14 amino acids. Germline V gene sequence: CDR1 SQVTM, CDR2 ANQGSEA. The CDR3 DNA is TGCAGCGCAGCGGGCCCCCGGGCCTTGGAGACCCAGTACTTC. Translating it yields CSAAGPRALETQYF.

Points on this clonotype: Being one base from a much bigger clone, this may be a read error. The rearrangement uses TRBV10-3 and TRBJ2-7; possibly TRBD2 for D (5 bases). Trimming removed 9 bases from V and 3 bases from J, with 15 bases in between. Germline V gives CDR1 ENHRY, CDR2 SYGVKD. The CDR3 covers 13 residues. The CDR3 region is CAMSPGKNYEQYV. The CDR3, as DNA: TGTGCCATGAGCCCGGGAAAAAACTACGAGCAGTACGTC.

In this sample, this clonotype turned up many times. Germline is not matched at one junction end, which may reflect a read error. The genes are TRBV4-1 and TRBJ2-1, with 10 bases aligning to TRBD2. Germline lookup yields CDR1 MGHRA and CDR2 YSYEKL. This CDR3 contains 15 residues. CDR3 protein: CASSQDPSGGAMRLF. The CDR3 nucleotides are TGCGCCAGCAGCCAAGACCCTAGCGGGGGCGCGATGCGGCTCTTC.

There are a few counts of this clonotype. This sequence joins TRBV11-2 and TRBJ1-1; D not resolved. Germline lookup yields CDR1 SGHAT and CDR2 FQNNGV. The length of the CDR3 is 13 residues. V was cut by 5 bases and J by 1 base, with 8 bases left in between. This CDR3 reads CASSALANTEAFF. DNA for the CDR3: TGTGCCAGCAGCGCACTAGCGAACACTGAAGCTTTCTTT. The complete variable domain, with remaining parts taken from reference TRBV11-2 and TRBJ1-1, reads EAGVAQSPRYKIIEKRQSVAFWCNPISGHATLYWYQQILGQGPKLLIQFQNNGVVDDSQLPKDRFSAERLKGVDSTLKIQPAKLEDSAVYLCASSALANTEAFFGQGTRLTVV.

The rearrangement uses TRBV9 and TRBJ2-1; 12 bases are shared with TRBD2. From germline, CDR1 is SGDLS and CDR2 YYNGEE. Trimming at V came to 3 bases and at J to 9 bases, leaving 7 bases not matched to a gene. The CDR3 totals 15 residues. In nucleotides, the CDR3 is TGTGCCAGCAGCGAGACTAGCGGGGGCACCTTTGAGCAGTTCTTC. As protein: CASSETSGGTFEQFF. Combining the CDR3 with reference TRBV9 and TRBJ2-1 gives the whole variable domain DSGVTQTPKHLITATGQRVTLRCSPRSGDLSVYWYQQSLDQGLQFLIQYYNGEERAKGNILERFSAQQFPDLHSELNLSSLELGDSALYFCASSETSGGTFEQFFGPGTRLTVL.

This chain connects TRBV5-1 to TRBJ2-1; 10 nucleotides match TRBD1. This CDR3 contains 16 residues. The V segment lost 4 bases and the J segment 6 bases; nucleotides outside the gene matches: 10. CDR1 is SGHRS, CDR2 YFSETQ, per germline. The CDR3 reads CASSPIGQGGRNEQFF. CDR3 DNA sequence: TGCGCCAGCAGCCCGATTGGACAGGGGGGACGCAATGAGCAGTTCTTC.

This clonotype has a count of ten or more. The gene calls are TRBV14 and TRBJ1-6; the match to TRBD1 covers 7 bases. The CDR3 spans 13 residues. V gave up 6 bases and J gave up 7 bases; unmatched junction bases: 3. Germline loops: CDR1 SGHDN, CDR2 FVKESK. CDR3 in amino acids: CASSSTGNSPLHF. CDR3 DNA: TGTGCCAGCAGTTCGACAGGGAATTCACCCCTCCACTTT.

This clonotype was observed many times. The V and J genes are TRBV12-3 or TRBV12-4 and TRBJ2-1; no firm D call. V shed 3 bases and J shed 4 bases, with 7 bases lying between them. CDR3 length: 13 amino acids. CDR3 sequence: CASSLVQYNEQFF. CDR3 in DNA: TGTGCCAGCAGTTTGGTACAATACAATGAGCAGTTCTTC.

The CDR3 is CASSATGTAYEQYV. CDR3 DNA: TGTGCCAGCAGCGCTACAGGAACAGCTTACGAGCAGTACGTC. The chain links TRBV7-9 to TRBJ2-7; the D gene is possibly TRBD1 (5 bases). Trimming shortened V by 5 bases and J by 4 bases, and 15 bases separated the two germline ends. CDR3 length: 14 residues. Germline V gene sequence: CDR1 SEHNR, CDR2 FQNEAQ (reference sequence).

On this clonotype: Given a much more abundant clone one base away, this may be a read error. The chain combines TRBV2 with TRBJ2-1, with a possible D match to TRBD1 (6 bases). In germline, CDR1 is SNHLY, CDR2 FYNNEI. CDR3 length: 13 amino acids. Here the CDR3 DNA reads TGTGCCAGCAGTGGACAGGCCTACTATGAGCAGTTCTTC. Translating it yields CASSGQAYYEQFF.

About this clonotype: This may come from a read error, since a much larger clone is one base off. This chain joins TRBV27 and TRBJ2-7, with 9 bases aligning to TRBD2. Unmatched junction bases numbered 4, after V lost 5 bases and J lost 2 bases. CDR1 and CDR2 from the germline V gene are MNHEY and SMNVEV (reference sequence). This CDR3 has 14 amino acids. CDR3 nucleotides: TGTGCCAGCAGTCTAGCGGGGAGGACCTACGAGCAGTACTTC. This translates into CASSLAGRTYEQYF.

There are many counts of this clonotype. V is TRBV7-8 and J is TRBJ2-7; 7 bases agree with TRBD1. CDR1 is SGHVS and CDR2 is FQNEAQ in the germline V gene. The CDR3 is made up of 14 amino acids. J lost 8 bases, V lost 3 bases, and 10 bases had no gene match. CDR3 bases: TGTGCCAGCAGCTTGGATTACTCACAGGGGAAGCAGTACGTC. As protein: CASSLDYSQGKQYV.

This clonotype has a count of ten or more. The genes are TRBV6-6 and TRBJ1-1, with 7 nucleotides matching TRBD1. Unmatched junction bases numbered 4, after V lost 5 bases and J lost 10 bases. Germline CDR1 reads MNHNY; CDR2 reads SVGAGI (reference sequence). The CDR3 consists of 11 residues. The CDR3 DNA reads as TGTGCCAGCAGTCCACAGGGGACAGCTTTCTTT. The encoded protein is CASSPQGTAFF.

This clonotype was seen a few times. The rearrangement joins TRBV7-9 to TRBJ1-2; D is uncertain. The CDR3 covers 12 residues. Germline V lookup: CDR1 SEHNR, CDR2 FQNEAQ (reference sequence). Trimming took 5 bases from V and 6 from J, leaving 10 bases between them. CDR3 sequence (DNA): TGTGCCAGCAGCGTAAATACGGATGGCTACACCTTC. Translated, it gives CASSVNTDGYTF.

V usage is TRBV6-2 or TRBV6-3 and J usage is TRBJ2-1; 7 positions match TRBD2. The CDR3 is 15 residues long. V was clipped by 10 bases and J by 6 bases; unmatched bases: 15. In germline, CDR1 is MNHEY, CDR2 SVGEGT. CDR3 residues: CATAVTSDPLNEQFF. In nucleotides, the CDR3 is TGTGCCACCGCTGTAACTAGCGACCCTCTCAATGAGCAGTTCTTC.

Comment on this clonotype: A much bigger clone sits one base away, suggesting this may be a read error. This rearrangement joins TRBV11-2 to TRBJ2-3; D ambiguous. Trimming removed 5 bases from V and 6 bases from J, with 9 bases in between. The CDR3 has 12 amino acids. Per germline, CDR1 SGHAT and CDR2 FQNNGV. In nucleotides, the CDR3 is TGTGCCAGCAGCCGGATCCCCGATACGCAGTATTTT. Residues: CASSRIPDTQYF.

This clonotype appeared many times. The rearrangement uses TRBV5-5 and TRBJ2-5, with D hard to call. The CDR3 covers 13 residues. The ends were cut back, 4 bases at V and 1 base at J, with 8 bases in the middle. Germline lookup yields CDR1 SGHKS and CDR2 YYEKEE (reference sequence). DNA of the CDR3: TGTGCCAGCAGCGCTGACTCCCAAGAGACCCAGTACTTC. Protein sequence: CASSADSQETQYF.

This clonotype was seen only a few times. The V gene is TRBV28, the J gene TRBJ2-7; D not certain. Trimming stripped 6 bases from V and 0 bases from J, with 6 bases between. Germline V gives CDR1 MDHEN, CDR2 SYDVKM. There are 12 residues in the CDR3. The CDR3 loop reads CASRRSSYEQYF. For the CDR3, the DNA is TGTGCCAGCAGGCGCAGCTCCTACGAGCAGTACTTC.